This T cell receptor (beta chain) originates from a study of blood T cells in healthy people across ages. This clonotype has more than one count but fewer than ten. Primers used in a second PCR of about 6 to 11 cycles were a sample-barcoded 5' primer and a J-beta primer mix. TCRdb processed the 5' RACE reads anew with MiXCR; each CDR3 protein has one entry. The sample has 700,000 to 850,000 distinct CDR3 sequences; around half are singletons. The germline CDR1 and CDR2 sequences are DFQATT and SNEGSKA (reference sequence). Trimming pared 7 bases from V and 6 bases from J, leaving 11 bases between. The CDR3 consists of 11 residues.

This clonotype was obtained from a man aged 80 or over in good health. Sequencing input: blood. The rearrangement joins TRBV20-1 to TRBJ2-3; D gene uncertain. CDR3 loop: CSGHSPDTQYF. The DNA for the CDR3 is TGCAGTGGGCATAGCCCTGATACGCAGTATTTT.